This passage covers 17 T cell receptor beta chains from one sample sequenced in a study of T-cell reconstitution after alpha-beta-depleted transplantation in children. A TCRbeta library incorporating unique molecular identifiers was prepared. In TCRdb, the PCR reads were re-called with MiXCR into one record per CDR3 protein. In the table there are about 420,000 distinct CDR3 sequences, roughly 17% of which are singletons. This specimen consisted of PBMCs, mostly from graft donor cells, obtained 360 days after TCRalphabeta/CD19-depleted stem cell transplant. These receptors were collected from a boy under three years old who had a stem cell transplant for Wiskott-Aldrich syndrome, so the T cells may come from the graft donor.

The chain joins TRBV11-1 to TRBJ2-1, with TRBD2 matching over 14 bases. The CDR3 extends over 20 amino acids. The V gene's germline CDR1 is SGHAT and CDR2 FQDESV (reference sequence). Trimming took 4 bases from V and 1 from J; bases not matched to a gene: 12. As DNA, the CDR3 is TGTGCCAGCAGCTGGCGACCCGGGACTAGCGGGAGATCATCCTACAATGAGCAGTTCTTC. Its protein is CASSWRPGTSGRSSYNEQFF.

The chain links TRBV4-1 to TRBJ1-5, with a weak D call TRBD1 (6 bases). V lost 2 bases and J lost 4, with 15 bases in between. Germline assignment: CDR1 MGHRA and CDR2 YSYEKL. The CDR3 runs to 16 residues. This CDR3 reads CASSQSHGRGNQPQHF. For the CDR3, the DNA is TGCGCCAGCAGCCAAAGTCACGGTAGGGGGAATCAGCCCCAGCATTTT.

There are a few counts of this clonotype. The gene calls are TRBV21-1 and TRBJ2-1. TRBV21-1 represents a pseudogene. The CDR3 sequence is 12 residues long. DNA of the CDR3: TGTGCCAGCAGCAAAGGCCGGCATGAGCAGTTCTTC. It yields the protein CASSKGRHEQFF.

The V call is TRBV21-1, the J call TRBJ1-5. TRBV21-1 is annotated as a pseudogene. The CDR3 loop spans 14 amino acids. CDR3 sequence reads: CASSKPYSNQPQHF. The CDR3 bases are TGTGCCAGCAGCAAACCCTACAGCAATCAGCCCCAGCATTTT.

This clonotype was detected ten times or more. The V gene is TRBV7-6, the J gene TRBJ2-5; 8 bases are shared with TRBD2. CDR1 and CDR2 from the germline V gene are SGHVS and FNYEAQ. The CDR3 contains 17 residues. The trim removed 5 bases at V and 2 bases at J, leaving 13 bases unmatched. CDR3 DNA sequence: TGTGCCAGCAGCCTACGGGTAGCGGGGTATCAACAAGAGACCCAGTACTTC. Protein sequence: CASSLRVAGYQQETQYF.

This clonotype was found a few times. The CDR3 loop reads CASSYRPASYEQYF. The CDR3, as DNA: TGTGCCAGCAGTTATAGGCCAGCGTCCTACGAGCAGTACTTC. The chain uses TRBV6-5 and TRBJ2-7; no clear D gene. The CDR3 covers 14 residues. Germline-derived CDR1 and CDR2 are MNHEY and SVGAGI. V was clipped by 3 bases and J by 1 base, with 10 bases between them.

This clonotype turned up a few times. The rearrangement links TRBV7-9 to TRBJ2-7; 9 nucleotides align to TRBD1. The length of the CDR3 is 14 residues. The V gene's germline CDR1 is SEHNR and CDR2 FQNEAQ (reference sequence). V dropped 4 bases and J dropped 5; count of bases not matched to a gene: 6. CDR3: CASSSRGTGNEQYF. The CDR3 DNA is TGTGCCAGCAGCTCCCGTGGGACAGGGAACGAGCAGTACTTC.

The chain joins TRBV9 to TRBJ2-7; TRBD2 might be the D (5 bases). CDR3 length: 17 residues. Per germline, CDR1 SGDLS and CDR2 YYNGEE. V was pared by 0 bases and J by 2 bases, with 18 bases between. Here the CDR3 DNA reads TGTGCCAGCAGCGTAGGTGAGTCGCGGACTCTCCCCTACGAGCAGTACTTC. It is translated as CASSVGESRTLPYEQYF.

Only a few counts were recorded for this clonotype. The chain couples TRBV20-1 to TRBJ2-1, with D possibly matching TRBD2 (5 bases). There are 14 residues in the CDR3. V was cut by 0 bases and J by 9 bases, with 15 bases left in between. Germline loops: CDR1 DFQATT, CDR2 SNEGSKA (reference sequence). CDR3 in amino acids: CSARDRGRPVEQFF. The CDR3, as DNA: TGCAGTGCTAGAGATCGTGGGAGACCGGTTGAGCAGTTCTTC.

V usage is TRBV29-1 and J usage is TRBJ2-7; D is unclear. This CDR3 spans 13 amino acids. The germline V gene has CDR1 SQVTM and CDR2 ANQGSEA. Trimming took off 6 bases at V and 3 bases at J, with 15 bases between the two ends. In DNA form, the CDR3 reads TGCAGCGTCCGAGACCCGTCGGGCTACGAGCAGTACTTC. It translates to CSVRDPSGYEQYF.

This chain links TRBV4-3 with TRBJ2-7, with D possibly matching TRBD1 (5 bases). This CDR3 has 15 amino acids. Deletions cut 0 bases from V and 2 bases from J, with 11 bases between. CDR1 and CDR2 (germline): LGHNA, YSLEER. The CDR3 sequence is CASSQDRQGPYEQYF. CDR3 bases: TGCGCCAGCAGCCAAGATAGGCAGGGCCCCTACGAGCAGTACTTC.

This clonotype has just a few counts. J is TRBJ2-2 and V is TRBV7-6; D remains ambiguous. V lost 0 bases and J lost 3, with 11 bases in between. Per the germline V gene, CDR1 is SGHVS and CDR2 is FNYEAQ. The CDR3 has 16 amino acids. CDR3 DNA: TGTGCCAGCAGCTTAGCTGGCCAGGCCTACACCGGGGAGCTGTTTTTT. The encoded protein is CASSLAGQAYTGELFF.

This clonotype was observed a few times. The chain employs TRBV4-3 and TRBJ2-7; a possible D gene is TRBD1 (6 bases). Germline V lookup: CDR1 LGHNA, CDR2 YSLEER. CDR3 size: 17 residues. The ends were cut back, 0 bases at V and 1 base at J, with 16 bases in the middle. The CDR3 reads CASSQEIHRVGSYEQYF. DNA for the CDR3: TGCGCCAGCAGCCAAGAGATCCACAGGGTGGGGTCCTACGAGCAGTACTTC.

This clonotype was detected only a few times. This chain uses TRBV5-1 with TRBJ1-1; D is uncertain. V gave up 3 bases and J gave up 5 bases, with 14 bases separating them. Germline CDR1 SGHRS, CDR2 YFSETQ. This CDR3 spans 14 amino acids. In nucleotides, the CDR3 is TGCGCCAGCAGCTATACGGGCTCAGGAACTGAAGCTTTCTTT. Translated, it gives CASSYTGSGTEAFF.

The J gene is TRBJ2-1, the V gene TRBV11-2, with 12 bases that match TRBD2. The germline CDR1 and CDR2 sequences are SGHAT and FQNNGV. J gave up 8 bases and V 5 bases, and 7 bases lay outside the gene matches. The CDR3 spans 15 residues. CDR3 in amino acids: CASSPRLAGADEQFF. As DNA, the CDR3 is TGTGCCAGCAGCCCAAGACTAGCGGGGGCGGATGAGCAGTTCTTC.

The chain has TRBV12-3 or TRBV12-4 and TRBJ1-1; D perhaps matches TRBD1 (5 bases). V was trimmed by 6 bases and J by 3 bases, leaving 14 bases between them. CDR3 length: 14 residues. DNA for the CDR3: TGTGCCAGCAGGATACAGGTATCGTACACTGAAGCTTTCTTT. Amino acid sequence: CASRIQVSYTEAFF.

CDR3: CASSYSIGILYHEQYF. CDR3 coding DNA: TGTGCCAGCAGTTACTCGATTGGGATACTATACCACGAGCAGTACTTC. The genes are TRBV6-5 and TRBJ2-7; D gene ambiguous. CDR1 MNHEY and CDR2 SVGAGI come from the germline V gene. The CDR3 contains 16 residues. Trimming removed 0 bases at V and 5 bases at J, with 17 bases between.